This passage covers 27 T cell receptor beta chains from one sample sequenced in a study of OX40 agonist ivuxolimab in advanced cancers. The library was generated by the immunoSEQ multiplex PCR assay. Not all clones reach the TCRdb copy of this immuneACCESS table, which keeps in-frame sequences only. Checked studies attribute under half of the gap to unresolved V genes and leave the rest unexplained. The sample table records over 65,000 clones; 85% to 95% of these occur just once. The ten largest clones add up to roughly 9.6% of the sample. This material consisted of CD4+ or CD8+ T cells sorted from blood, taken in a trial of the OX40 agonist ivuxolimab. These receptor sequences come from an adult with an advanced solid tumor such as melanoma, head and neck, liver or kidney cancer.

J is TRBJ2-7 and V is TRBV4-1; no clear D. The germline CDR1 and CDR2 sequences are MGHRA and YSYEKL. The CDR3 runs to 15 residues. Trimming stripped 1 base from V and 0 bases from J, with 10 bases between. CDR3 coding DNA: TGCGCCAGCAGCCAAGGCCTTACAGCCTCCTACGAGCAGTACTTC. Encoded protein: CASSQGLTASYEQYF.

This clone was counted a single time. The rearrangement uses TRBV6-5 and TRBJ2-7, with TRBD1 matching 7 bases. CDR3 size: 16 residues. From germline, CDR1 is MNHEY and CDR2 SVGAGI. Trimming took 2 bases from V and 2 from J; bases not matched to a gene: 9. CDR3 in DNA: TGTGCCAGCAGTTACCAAAAGGGACAGATCGCCTACGAGCAGTACTTC. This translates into CASSYQKGQIAYEQYF.

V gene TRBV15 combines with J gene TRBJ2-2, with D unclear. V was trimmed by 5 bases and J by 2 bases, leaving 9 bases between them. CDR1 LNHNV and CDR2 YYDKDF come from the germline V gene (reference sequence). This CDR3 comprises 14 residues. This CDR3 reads CATSLLRNTGELFF. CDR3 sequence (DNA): TGTGCCACCAGCCTTTTGCGAAACACCGGGGAGCTGTTTTTT.

CDR3 DNA sequence: TGTGCCAGCAGCGTAGACATTGGTTTCACTGAAGCTTTCTTT. As protein: CASSVDIGFTEAFF. The V gene is TRBV9, the J gene TRBJ1-1; unclear D gene. This CDR3 region has 14 residues. V lost 0 bases and J 4 bases, leaving 10 bases between the germline ends. Germline CDR1 reads SGDLS; CDR2 reads YYNGEE.

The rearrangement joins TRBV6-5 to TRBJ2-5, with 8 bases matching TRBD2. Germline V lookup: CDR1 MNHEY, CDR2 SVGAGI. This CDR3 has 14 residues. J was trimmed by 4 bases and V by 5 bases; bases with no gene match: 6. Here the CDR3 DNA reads TGTGCCAGCAGTATACGGGGGGGGCCAGAGACCCAGTACTTC. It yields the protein CASSIRGGPETQYF.

The CDR3 DNA follows: TGTGCCAGTAGTACCGACAGTTTCGGGGAGCAGTACTTC. The encoded protein is CASSTDSFGEQYF. The chain is built from TRBV19 and TRBJ2-7; a possible D gene is TRBD1 (5 bases). The V end was cut by 4 bases, the J end by 7 bases, with 14 bases between. The germline CDR1 and CDR2 sequences are LNHDA and SQIVND (reference sequence). There are 13 residues in the CDR3.

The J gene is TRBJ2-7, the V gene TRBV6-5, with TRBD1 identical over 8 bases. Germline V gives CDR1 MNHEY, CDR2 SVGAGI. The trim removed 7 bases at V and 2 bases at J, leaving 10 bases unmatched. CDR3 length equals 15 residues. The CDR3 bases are TGTGCCAGCACCTCGGCCGGACAGGGAACCTACGAGCAGTACTTC. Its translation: CASTSAGQGTYEQYF.

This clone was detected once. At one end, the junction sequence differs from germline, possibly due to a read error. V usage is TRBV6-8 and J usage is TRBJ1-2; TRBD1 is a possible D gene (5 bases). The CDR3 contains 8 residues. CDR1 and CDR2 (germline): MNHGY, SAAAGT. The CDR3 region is CASRPGAF. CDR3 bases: TGTGCCAGCAGGCCGGGGGCCTTC.

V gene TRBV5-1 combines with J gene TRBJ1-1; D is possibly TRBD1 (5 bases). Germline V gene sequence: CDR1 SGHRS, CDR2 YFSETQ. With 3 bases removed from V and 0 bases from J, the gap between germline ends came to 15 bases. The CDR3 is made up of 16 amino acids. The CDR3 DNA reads TGCGCCAGCAGCTCGACCGGGGGGGTCATGAACACTGAAGCTTTCTTT. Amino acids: CASSSTGGVMNTEAFF. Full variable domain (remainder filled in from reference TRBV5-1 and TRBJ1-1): KAGVTQTPRYLIKTRGQQVTLSCSPISGHRSVSWYQQTPGQGLQFLFEYFSETQRNKGNFPGRFSGRQFSNSRSEMNVSTLELGDSALYLCASSSTGGVMNTEAFFGQGTRLTVV.

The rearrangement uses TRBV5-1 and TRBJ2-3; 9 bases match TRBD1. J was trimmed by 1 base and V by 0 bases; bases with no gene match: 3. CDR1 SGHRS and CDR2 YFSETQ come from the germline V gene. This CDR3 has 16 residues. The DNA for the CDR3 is TGCGCCAGCAGCTTGGTGTGGGACAGGGGCACAGATACGCAGTATTTT. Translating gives CASSLVWDRGTDTQYF.

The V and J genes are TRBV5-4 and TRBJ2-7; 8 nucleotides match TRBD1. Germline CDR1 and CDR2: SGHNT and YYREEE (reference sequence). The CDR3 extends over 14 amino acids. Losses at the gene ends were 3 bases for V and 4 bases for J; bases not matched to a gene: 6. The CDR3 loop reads CASSWAGGEYEQYF. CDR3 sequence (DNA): TGTGCCAGCAGCTGGGCAGGGGGCGAGTACGAGCAGTACTTC.

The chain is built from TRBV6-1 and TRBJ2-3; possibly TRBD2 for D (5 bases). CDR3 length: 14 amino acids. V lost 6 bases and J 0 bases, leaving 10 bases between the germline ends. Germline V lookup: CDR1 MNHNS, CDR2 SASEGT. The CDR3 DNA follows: TGTGCCAGCAGCGCTAGCCCTAGCACAGATACGCAGTATTTT. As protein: CASSASPSTDTQYF.

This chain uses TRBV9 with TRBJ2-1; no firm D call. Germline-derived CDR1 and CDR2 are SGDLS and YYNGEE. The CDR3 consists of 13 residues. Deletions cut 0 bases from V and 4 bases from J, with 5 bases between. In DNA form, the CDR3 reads TGTGCCAGCAGCGTAGACGTATACAATGAGCAGTTCTTC. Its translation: CASSVDVYNEQFF.

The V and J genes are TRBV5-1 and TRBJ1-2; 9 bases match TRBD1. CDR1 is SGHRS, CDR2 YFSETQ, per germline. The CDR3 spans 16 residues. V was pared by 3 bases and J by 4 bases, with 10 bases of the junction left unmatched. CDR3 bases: TGCGCCAGCAGCTGGACCTCAACAGGGGGCCCCTATGGCTACACCTTC. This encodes CASSWTSTGGPYGYTF.

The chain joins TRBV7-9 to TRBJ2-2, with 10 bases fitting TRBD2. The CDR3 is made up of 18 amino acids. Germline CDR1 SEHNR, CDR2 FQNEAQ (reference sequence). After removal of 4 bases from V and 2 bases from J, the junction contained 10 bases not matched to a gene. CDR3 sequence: CASSSTQLAGKNTGELFF. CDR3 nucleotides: TGTGCCAGCAGCTCCACCCAACTAGCGGGGAAAAACACCGGGGAGCTGTTTTTT.

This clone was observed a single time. The CDR3: CASSLRYSNQPQHF. CDR3 DNA: TGTGCCAGCAGCTTAAGGTATAGCAATCAGCCCCAGCATTTT. This chain uses TRBV13 with TRBJ1-5; D is unclear. Germline V CDR1 and CDR2: PRHDT, FYEKMQ (reference sequence). There are 14 residues in the CDR3. V shed 2 bases and J shed 0 bases, with 5 bases lying between them.

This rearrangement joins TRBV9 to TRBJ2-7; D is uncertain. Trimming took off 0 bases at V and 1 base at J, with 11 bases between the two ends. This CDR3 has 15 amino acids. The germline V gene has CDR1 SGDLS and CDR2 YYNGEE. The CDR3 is CASSVALADSYEQYF. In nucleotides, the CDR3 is TGTGCCAGCAGCGTAGCTTTGGCCGATTCCTACGAGCAGTACTTC.

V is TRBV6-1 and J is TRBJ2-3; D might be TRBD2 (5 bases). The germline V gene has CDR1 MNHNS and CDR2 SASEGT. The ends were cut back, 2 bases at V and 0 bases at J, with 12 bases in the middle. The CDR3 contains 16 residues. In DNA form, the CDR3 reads TGTGCCAGCAGTGAACCTGCGGGCAGGAGCACAGATACGCAGTATTTT. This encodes CASSEPAGRSTDTQYF.

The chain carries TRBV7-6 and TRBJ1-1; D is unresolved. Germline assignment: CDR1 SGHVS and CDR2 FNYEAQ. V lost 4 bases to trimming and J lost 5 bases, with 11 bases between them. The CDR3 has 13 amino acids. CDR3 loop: CASSSGMRTEAFF. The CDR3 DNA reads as TGTGCCAGCAGCTCGGGTATGAGAACTGAAGCTTTCTTT.

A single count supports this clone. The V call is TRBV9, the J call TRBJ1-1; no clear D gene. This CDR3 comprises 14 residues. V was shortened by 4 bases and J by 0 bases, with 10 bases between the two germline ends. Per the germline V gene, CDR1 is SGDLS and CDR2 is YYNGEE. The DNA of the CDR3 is TGTGCCAGCAGCCTTGCGGGTCTGAACACTGAAGCTTTCTTT. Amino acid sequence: CASSLAGLNTEAFF.

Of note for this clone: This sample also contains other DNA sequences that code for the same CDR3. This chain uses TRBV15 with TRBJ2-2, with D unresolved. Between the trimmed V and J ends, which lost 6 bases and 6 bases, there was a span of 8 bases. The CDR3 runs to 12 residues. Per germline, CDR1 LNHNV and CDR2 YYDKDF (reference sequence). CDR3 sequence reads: CATSQPPGELFF. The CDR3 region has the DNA TGTGCCACCAGTCAACCCCCCGGGGAGCTGTTTTTT.

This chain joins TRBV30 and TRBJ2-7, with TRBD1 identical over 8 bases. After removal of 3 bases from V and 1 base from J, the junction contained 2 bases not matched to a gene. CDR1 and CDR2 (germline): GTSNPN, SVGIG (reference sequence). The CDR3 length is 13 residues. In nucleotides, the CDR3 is TGTGCCTGGAGGGACAGGGAGTCCTACGAGCAGTACTTC. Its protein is CAWRDRESYEQYF.

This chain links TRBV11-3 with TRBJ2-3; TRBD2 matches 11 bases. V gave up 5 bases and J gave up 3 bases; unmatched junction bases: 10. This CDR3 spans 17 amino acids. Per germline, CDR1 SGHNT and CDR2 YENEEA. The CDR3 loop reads CASSRDSGGAGTDTQYF. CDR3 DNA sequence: TGTGCCAGCAGCCGAGATAGCGGGGGGGCCGGGACAGATACGCAGTATTTT.

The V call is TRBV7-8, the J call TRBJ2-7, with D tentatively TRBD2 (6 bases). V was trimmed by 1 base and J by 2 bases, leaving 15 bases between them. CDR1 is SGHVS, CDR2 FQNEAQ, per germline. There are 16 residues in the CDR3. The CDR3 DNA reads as TGTGCCAGCAGCTTAGGTACGGCGGGAATGGCCTACGAGCAGTACTTC. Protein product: CASSLGTAGMAYEQYF.

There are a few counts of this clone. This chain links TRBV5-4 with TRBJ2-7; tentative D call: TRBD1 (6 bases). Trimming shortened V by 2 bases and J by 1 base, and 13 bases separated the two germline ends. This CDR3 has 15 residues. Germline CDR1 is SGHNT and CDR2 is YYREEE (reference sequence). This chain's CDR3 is CASSFRDKPSYEQYF. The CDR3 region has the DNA TGTGCCAGCAGCTTCCGGGACAAGCCGTCCTACGAGCAGTACTTC.

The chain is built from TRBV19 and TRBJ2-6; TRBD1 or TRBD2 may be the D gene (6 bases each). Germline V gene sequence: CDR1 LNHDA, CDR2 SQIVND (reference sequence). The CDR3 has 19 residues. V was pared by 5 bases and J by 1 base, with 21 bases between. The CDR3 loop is CASSQGGGLRISGANVLTF. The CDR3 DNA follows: TGTGCCAGTAGTCAAGGTGGGGGGCTTAGAATATCTGGGGCCAACGTCCTGACTTTC.

The CDR3 sequence is CASRLYTEAFF. The CDR3 region has the DNA TGTGCCAGCCGATTGTACACTGAAGCTTTCTTT. This sequence joins TRBV11-2 and TRBJ1-1; no clear D. This CDR3 has 11 amino acids. V lost 8 bases to trimming and J lost 3 bases, with 7 bases between them. CDR1 is SGHAT, CDR2 FQNNGV, per germline.